A selection of T cell receptor beta chains follows, all from one sample in a study of control samples from healthy donors and cancer patients. Profiling relied on immunoSEQ multiplex PCR, and the TCRdb table lists in-frame clones only, not all of them. Among roughly 370,000 clones listed, 80% to 95% were seen once. Sequenced material: PBMCs. All receptors derive from a man aged 40-55 years with head and neck cancer. CDR3s include the opening cysteine and the closing phenylalanine or tryptophan. A D gene is named only where the DNA matches it firmly. Clone size is stated in some rows and not others, as once, few, many or a class when expanded.

J	V	size	D	DNA	CDR3
TRBJ2-2	TRBV3-1/TRBV3-2	NA	NA	TGTGCCAGCAGCCAAATTCGGGAAACCGGGGAGCTGTTTTTT	CASSQIRETGELFF
TRBJ2-3	TRBV7-2	NA	TRBD2	TGTGCCAGCAGCCCCGGGTCGGGGGGGGTAAACGCAGATACGCAGTATTTT	CASSPGSGGVNADTQYF
TRBJ1-2	TRBV3-1/TRBV3-2	NA	TRBD1	TGTGCCAGCAGCCAAGACCGAACAGGGGGTAGCTACACCTTC	CASSQDRTGGSYTF
TRBJ1-5	TRBV30	NA	NA	TGTGCCTGGAGCCGGGACACCTTCAATCAGCCCCAGCATTTT	CAWSRDTFNQPQHF
TRBJ2-1	TRBV24-1	NA	TRBD1	TGTGCCACCAGCGAACCCGGGACAGGGGCTTACAATGAGCAGTTCTTC	CATSEPGTGAYNEQFF
TRBJ2-7	TRBV7-8	NA	NA	TGTGCCAGCAGCTTTTATGGACGGGGGCACTACGAGCAGTACTTC	CASSFYGRGHYEQYF
TRBJ1-2	TRBV11-2	few	TRBD1	TGTGCCAGCAGCCCCCACAGGGGGGGAACTAACTATGGCTACACCTTC	CASSPHRGGTNYGYTF
TRBJ1-2	TRBV15	NA	TRBD1	TGTGCCACCAGCAGAGCCGGGACAGGCTATGGCTACACCTTC	CATSRAGTGYGYTF
TRBJ2-2	TRBV19	NA	TRBD2	TGTGCCTCGAGAGGCGGGACTAGTGACACCGGGGAGCTGTTTTTT	CASRGGTSDTGELFF
TRBJ2-2	TRBV19	once	TRBD2	TGTGCCAGTACCGAGGCTGTAGCGGGGTGGAGCACCGGGGAGCTGTTTTTT	CASTEAVAGWSTGELFF
TRBJ2-7	TRBV2	NA	NA	TGTGCCAGCAGCCGGGACCGTACGTACGAGCAGTACTTC	CASSRDRTYEQYF
TRBJ1-2	TRBV27	NA	TRBD1	TGTGCCAGCAGGCCCAGCCAGGGGGCGGTTAACGGCTACACCTTC	CASRPSQGAVNGYTF
TRBJ1-1	TRBV7-2	NA	NA	TGTGCCAGCAGCACTGCACTGGGAACTGAAGCTTTCTTT	CASSTALGTEAFF
TRBJ2-5	TRBV30	NA	NA	TGTGCCTGGAGTGTACGGGGGACTCTGACCCAGTACTTC	CAWSVRGTLTQYF
TRBJ1-6	TRBV30	once	NA	TGTGCCTGGGAAAGACAGGAGGATTCACCCCTCCACTTT	CAWERQEDSPLHF
TRBJ1-2	TRBV6-5	NA	NA	TGTGCCAGCAGTTATTCGCCAGGCCCTAACTATGGCTACACCTTC	CASSYSPGPNYGYTF
TRBJ1-4	TRBV3-1/TRBV3-2	NA	TRBD1	TGTGCCAGCAGCAGAGACAGGGTTGAAAAACTGTTTTTT	CASSRDRVEKLFF
TRBJ1-5	TRBV7-2	NA	NA	TGTGCCAGCAGCCCCGACAGGAATCAGCCCCAGCATTTT	CASSPDRNQPQHF
TRBJ1-5	TRBV6-6	NA	NA	TGTGCCAGCAGTTACGACCAGTCCAATCAGCCCCAGCATTTT	CASSYDQSNQPQHF
TRBJ1-5	TRBV19	NA	NA	TGTGCCAGTAGTATAAGTATCGGGGGACCTCCGGCGAAACAGCCCCAGCATTTT	CASSISIGGPPAKQPQHF
TRBJ2-7	TRBV7-9	NA	NA	TGTGCCAGCAGCTCTTGGACAGACTCCTACGAGCAGTACTTC	CASSSWTDSYEQYF
TRBJ1-6	TRBV11-2	NA	NA	TGTGCCAGCAGCTTAGATAATTCACCCCTCCACTTT	CASSLDNSPLHF
TRBJ1-3	TRBV24-1	few	NA	TGTGCCACAAACGAGGCGGACGCGGGTTCAGGAAACACCATATATTTT	CATNEADAGSGNTIYF
TRBJ2-7	TRBV5-4	NA	NA	TGTGCCAGCAGCCTCGACAGTCACTCCTACGAGCAGTACTTC	CASSLDSHSYEQYF
TRBJ2-7	TRBV7-2	few	NA	TGTGCCAGCAGCTTGGCAGCCTACGAGCAGTACTTC	CASSLAAYEQYF
TRBJ1-4	TRBV15	NA	NA	TGTGCCACCAGCAGGACCGGGACTGCTAATGAAAAACTGTTTTTT	CATSRTGTANEKLFF
TRBJ2-1	TRBV27	NA	NA	TGTGCCAGCAGTTTTACGCAGAGCTCCTACAATGAGCAGTTCTTC	CASSFTQSSYNEQFF
TRBJ2-6	TRBV9	NA	NA	TGTGCCAGCAGCGTATCAGAAAACCCCTACTCTGGGGCCAACGTCCTGACTTTC	CASSVSENPYSGANVLTF
TRBJ2-1	TRBV7-9	NA	TRBD2	TGTGCCAGCAGACACGCCGGGACTAGCGATATCTACAATGAGCAGTTCTTC	CASRHAGTSDIYNEQFF
TRBJ2-2	TRBV27	NA	TRBD2	TGTGCCAGTCGTCTAGGGGCGGGAGTCGTAACCGGGGAGCTGTTTTTT	CASRLGAGVVTGELFF
TRBJ1-2	TRBV18	NA	NA	TGTGCCAGCTCACCAGGAGAAGGCTACACCTTC	CASSPGEGYTF
TRBJ2-5	TRBV10-3	NA	NA	TGTGCCATCAGTGAGTCAGGGGACCAAGAGACCCAGTACTTC	CAISESGDQETQYF
TRBJ1-1	TRBV6-5	NA	NA	TGTGCCAGCAGTTGGGATGGGGGGACGGCTTTCTTT	CASSWDGGTAFF
TRBJ1-4	TRBV30	NA	NA	TGTGCCTGGAGGACAGCTACTAATGAAAAACTGTTTTTT	CAWRTATNEKLFF
TRBJ2-7	TRBV6-1	NA	TRBD1	TGTGCCAGCAGTGAGGGCCTAGACAGGGGTTACGAGCAGTACTTC	CASSEGLDRGYEQYF
TRBJ1-3	TRBV5-1	NA	TRBD1	TGCGCCAGCAGCTTGGGACAGGGGGCTGGAAACACCATATATTTT	CASSLGQGAGNTIYF
TRBJ1-4	TRBV19	NA	NA	TGTGCCAGTAACCTGGACATATCAACTAATGAAAAACTGTTTTTT	CASNLDISTNEKLFF
TRBJ2-5	TRBV7-2	NA	NA	TGTGCCAGCAGCGTGGATGGGGGCGCGAGGGGAGAGACCCAGTACTTC	CASSVDGGARGETQYF
TRBJ1-5	TRBV5-5	NA	TRBD1	TGTGCCAGCAGCAGACTAAACCGGGACAGTTATAGCAATCAGCCCCAGCATTTT	CASSRLNRDSYSNQPQHF
TRBJ1-1	TRBV4-3	NA	TRBD1	TGCGCCAGCAGCCAAGACCTCGTAACAGGGGGCAACGCTGAAGCTTTCTTT	CASSQDLVTGGNAEAFF
TRBJ2-5	TRBV11-2	NA	TRBD1	TGTGCCAGCAGCCCGCTCAGGGGCAGGGGGTATGAGACCCAGTACTTC	CASSPLRGRGYETQYF
TRBJ2-7	TRBV4-2	NA	NA	TGTGCCAGCAGCCAAGGCGGTCCGGCCGACTACGAGCAGTACTTC	CASSQGGPADYEQYF
TRBJ2-7	TRBV6-5	NA	TRBD2	TGTGCCAGCAGTAGCCTAGGCGGGAGCTCCTACGAGCAGTACTTC	CASSSLGGSSYEQYF
TRBJ2-3	TRBV6-5	NA	NA	TGTGCCAGCGGCCAACAGGTCGGACCCACAGATACGCAGTATTTT	CASGQQVGPTDTQYF
TRBJ2-1	TRBV11-3	NA	TRBD2	TGTGCCAGCAGTCCGGGGGGCTCCTACAATGAGCAGTTCTTC	CASSPGGSYNEQFF
TRBJ1-5	TRBV13	once	NA	TGTGCCAGCAGCGCAGGGAATCTTCAGCCCCAGCATTTT	CASSAGNLQPQHF